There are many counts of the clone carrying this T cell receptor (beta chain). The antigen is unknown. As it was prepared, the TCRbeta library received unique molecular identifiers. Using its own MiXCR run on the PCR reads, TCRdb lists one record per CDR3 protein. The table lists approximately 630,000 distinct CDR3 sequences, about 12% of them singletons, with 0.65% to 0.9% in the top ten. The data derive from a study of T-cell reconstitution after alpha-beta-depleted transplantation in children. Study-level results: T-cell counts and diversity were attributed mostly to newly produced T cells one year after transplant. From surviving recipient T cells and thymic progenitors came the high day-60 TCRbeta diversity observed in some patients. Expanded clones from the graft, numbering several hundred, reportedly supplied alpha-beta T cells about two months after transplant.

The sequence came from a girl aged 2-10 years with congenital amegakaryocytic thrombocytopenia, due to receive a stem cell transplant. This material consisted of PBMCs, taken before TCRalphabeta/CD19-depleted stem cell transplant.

CDR3 in DNA: TGTGCCAGCAGCTTGGCGCAGGGTTTCACAGATACGCAGTATTTT. It is translated as CASSLAQGFTDTQYF. This chain connects TRBV5-6 to TRBJ2-3; D may be TRBD1 (5 bases). V was cut by 0 bases and J by 2 bases, with 10 bases left in between. CDR3 length: 15 amino acids. Germline values: CDR1 SGHDT, CDR2 YYEEEE.